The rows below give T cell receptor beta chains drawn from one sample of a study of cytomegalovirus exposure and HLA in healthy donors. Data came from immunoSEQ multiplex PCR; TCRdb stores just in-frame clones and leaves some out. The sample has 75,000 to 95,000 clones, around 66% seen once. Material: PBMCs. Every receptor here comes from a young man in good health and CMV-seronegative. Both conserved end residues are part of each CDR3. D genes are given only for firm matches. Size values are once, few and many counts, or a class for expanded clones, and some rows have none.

CDR3aa: CASSFTGGDGYTF
CDR3nt: TGTGCCAGCAGCTTTACAGGGGGCGATGGCTACACCTTC
len: 13
v_gene: TRBV7-2
j_gene: TRBJ1-2
abundance: -
d_gene: TRBD1

CDR3aa: CATSSGGAFNEQFF
CDR3nt: TGTGCCACCTCTAGCGGGGGGGCCTTCAATGAGCAGTTCTTC
len: 14
v_gene: TRBV27
j_gene: TRBJ2-1
abundance: -
d_gene: TRBD2

CDR3aa: CASIGLGGGYGYTF
CDR3nt: TGTGCCAGCATCGGTCTCGGGGGTGGCTATGGCTACACCTTC
len: 14
v_gene: TRBV28
j_gene: TRBJ1-2
abundance: -
d_gene: -

CDR3aa: CASSPRSDSGAYEQYF
CDR3nt: TGCGCCAGCAGCCCCCGCAGTGACAGCGGGGCATACGAGCAGTACTTC
len: 16
v_gene: TRBV4-1
j_gene: TRBJ2-7
abundance: -
d_gene: TRBD2

CDR3aa: CASSIGQGGYEQYF
CDR3nt: TGTGCCAGCTCAATCGGACAGGGGGGGTACGAGCAGTACTTC
len: 14
v_gene: TRBV18
j_gene: TRBJ2-7
abundance: -
d_gene: TRBD1

CDR3aa: CASKPGLAGNNEQFF
CDR3nt: TGTGCCAGCAAGCCGGGACTAGCGGGGAACAATGAGCAGTTCTTC
len: 15
v_gene: TRBV6-6
j_gene: TRBJ2-1
abundance: -
d_gene: TRBD2

CDR3aa: CASSYDRKVKNIQYF
CDR3nt: TGTGCCAGCAGTTATGACAGGAAGGTTAAAAACATTCAGTACTTC
len: 15
v_gene: TRBV6-5
j_gene: TRBJ2-4
abundance: -
d_gene: -

CDR3aa: CATRDFGGATDTQYF
CDR3nt: TGTGCCACCCGTGACTTTGGCGGAGCAACAGATACGCAGTATTTT
len: 15
v_gene: TRBV15
j_gene: TRBJ2-3
abundance: few
d_gene: -

CDR3aa: CASSLRGQGTYYGYTF
CDR3nt: TGTGCCAGCAGCCTACGGGGACAGGGCACCTACTATGGCTACACCTTC
len: 16
v_gene: TRBV5-8
j_gene: TRBJ1-2
abundance: few
d_gene: TRBD1

CDR3aa: CASSPRGTGGDGETQYF
CDR3nt: TGTGCCAGCAGCCCGAGGGGGACAGGGGGAGATGGGGAGACCCAGTACTTC
len: 17
v_gene: TRBV7-2
j_gene: TRBJ2-5
abundance: once
d_gene: TRBD1